A selection of T cell receptor beta chains follows, all from one sample in a study of PD-1 blockade in classical Hodgkin lymphoma. Assay used: immunoSEQ multiplex PCR; TCRdb lists only in-frame clones, some missing. The data contain tens of thousands of clones, roughly 91% of them seen just once; the ten biggest clones take up 6.5% to 8%. The sequencing here drew on peripheral blood mononuclear cells (PBMCs), taken at baseline. The receptor set was obtained from a human donor with classical Hodgkin lymphoma. Both conserved end residues are part of each CDR3. A D gene is named only where the DNA matches it firmly. Only some rows state a clone size, as once, few, many or a class for expanded clones.

j_call: TRBJ2-1
d_call: -
clone_size: -
v_call: TRBV5-5
cdr3_aa: CASSLEAVSYNEQFF
cdr3_nt: TGTGCCAGCAGCTTGGAGGCGGTTTCCTACAATGAGCAGTTCTTC

j_call: TRBJ2-1
d_call: TRBD2
clone_size: -
v_call: TRBV7-2
cdr3_aa: CASSFETSGYNEQFF
cdr3_nt: TGTGCCAGCAGCTTCGAGACTAGCGGATACAATGAGCAGTTCTTC

j_call: TRBJ2-1
d_call: -
clone_size: -
v_call: TRBV15
cdr3_aa: CATSRDGASVNEQFF
cdr3_nt: TGTGCCACCAGCAGAGATGGGGCTAGCGTCAATGAGCAGTTCTTC

j_call: TRBJ1-6
d_call: TRBD1
clone_size: -
v_call: TRBV7-9
cdr3_aa: CASSLTGTESYNSPLHF
cdr3_nt: TGTGCCAGCAGCCTAACAGGGACAGAGTCCTATAATTCACCCCTCCACTTT

j_call: TRBJ2-7
d_call: -
clone_size: -
v_call: TRBV29-1
cdr3_aa: CSVVFQGHEQYF
cdr3_nt: TGCAGCGTTGTTTTTCAGGGCCACGAGCAGTACTTC

j_call: TRBJ1-5
d_call: -
clone_size: -
v_call: TRBV18
cdr3_aa: CASSQGQPHSNQPQHF
cdr3_nt: TGTGCCAGCTCACAGGGACAACCCCATAGCAATCAGCCCCAGCATTTT

j_call: TRBJ2-1
d_call: -
clone_size: -
v_call: TRBV2
cdr3_aa: CASSESGDTYNEQFF
cdr3_nt: TGTGCCAGCAGTGAATCAGGGGATACCTACAATGAGCAGTTCTTC

j_call: TRBJ1-2
d_call: TRBD1
clone_size: -
v_call: TRBV11-2
cdr3_aa: CASSPAGAGGRVANYGYTF
cdr3_nt: TGTGCCAGCAGCCCGGCCGGGGCAGGGGGTCGGGTCGCAAACTATGGCTACACCTTC

j_call: TRBJ2-3
d_call: -
clone_size: -
v_call: TRBV9
cdr3_aa: CASSADATQGTDTQYF
cdr3_nt: TGTGCCAGCAGCGCTGATGCGACTCAAGGCACAGATACGCAGTATTTT

j_call: TRBJ2-2
d_call: TRBD1
clone_size: -
v_call: TRBV27
cdr3_aa: CASSLSGTGNTGELFF
cdr3_nt: TGTGCCAGCAGTTTATCCGGGACAGGGAACACCGGGGAGCTGTTTTTT

j_call: TRBJ2-7
d_call: -
clone_size: -
v_call: TRBV10-3
cdr3_aa: CALNGRANEFIPVRFYEQYF
cdr3_nt: TGTGCCCTCAATGGTCGCGCGAACGAGTTCATTCCTGTGAGATTCTACGAGCAGTACTTC

j_call: TRBJ2-5
d_call: TRBD1
clone_size: -
v_call: TRBV7-9
cdr3_aa: CASSPSGTGSQETQYF
cdr3_nt: TGTGCCAGCAGCCCCTCCGGGACAGGGAGCCAAGAGACCCAGTACTTC

j_call: TRBJ2-1
d_call: -
clone_size: -
v_call: TRBV9
cdr3_aa: CASSEGQSSGYNEQFF
cdr3_nt: TGTGCCAGCAGCGAAGGACAGTCCTCCGGCTACAATGAGCAGTTCTTC

j_call: TRBJ2-7
d_call: -
clone_size: -
v_call: TRBV19
cdr3_aa: CASSPRTGSYEQYF
cdr3_nt: TGTGCCAGTAGTCCGAGGACGGGGTCCTACGAGCAGTACTTC

j_call: TRBJ1-2
d_call: -
clone_size: -
v_call: TRBV29-1
cdr3_aa: CSVPEGGPYGYTF
cdr3_nt: TGCAGCGTTCCGGAGGGCGGACCCTATGGCTACACCTTC

j_call: TRBJ1-1
d_call: TRBD1
clone_size: -
v_call: TRBV13
cdr3_aa: CASSKRTGDNTEAFF
cdr3_nt: TGTGCCAGCAGCAAGAGGACAGGGGACAACACTGAAGCTTTCTTT

j_call: TRBJ2-5
d_call: TRBD2
clone_size: -
v_call: TRBV27
cdr3_aa: CASSVGLAGETQYF
cdr3_nt: TGTGCCAGCAGTGTTGGACTAGCGGGAGAGACCCAGTACTTC

j_call: TRBJ2-3
d_call: TRBD2
clone_size: once
v_call: TRBV4-2
cdr3_aa: CASSPTGTSGPPQYF
cdr3_nt: TGTGCCAGCAGCCCGACCGGGACTAGCGGGCCCCCGCAGTATTTT

j_call: TRBJ2-5
d_call: -
clone_size: -
v_call: TRBV5-1
cdr3_aa: CASSPLSQETQYF
cdr3_nt: TGCGCCAGCAGCCCACTTTCTCAAGAGACCCAGTACTTC

j_call: TRBJ1-3
d_call: -
clone_size: -
v_call: TRBV5-4
cdr3_aa: CASSRGNTYSGNTIYF
cdr3_nt: TGTGCCAGCAGCCGCGGAAATACCTACTCTGGAAACACCATATATTTT

j_call: TRBJ2-7
d_call: -
clone_size: -
v_call: TRBV15
cdr3_aa: CATSRGQNYEQYF
cdr3_nt: TGTGCCACCAGCAGAGGACAGAATTACGAGCAGTACTTC

j_call: TRBJ1-1
d_call: -
clone_size: many
v_call: TRBV19
cdr3_aa: CASSIATRNTEAFF
cdr3_nt: TGTGCCAGTAGTATTGCCACCAGGAACACTGAAGCTTTCTTT

j_call: TRBJ1-6
d_call: -
clone_size: -
v_call: TRBV30
cdr3_aa: CAWSALVRPLHF
cdr3_nt: TGTGCCTGGAGTGCCTTGGTAAGACCCCTCCACTTT

j_call: TRBJ1-2
d_call: TRBD1
clone_size: few
v_call: TRBV18
cdr3_aa: CASSPGQGGYGYTF
cdr3_nt: TGTGCCAGCTCGCCCGGACAGGGAGGCTATGGCTACACCTTC

j_call: TRBJ2-7
d_call: TRBD2
clone_size: few
v_call: TRBV5-1
cdr3_aa: CASSLAAGTTYEQYF
cdr3_nt: TGCGCCAGCAGCTTGGCCGCGGGGACTACCTACGAGCAGTACTTC